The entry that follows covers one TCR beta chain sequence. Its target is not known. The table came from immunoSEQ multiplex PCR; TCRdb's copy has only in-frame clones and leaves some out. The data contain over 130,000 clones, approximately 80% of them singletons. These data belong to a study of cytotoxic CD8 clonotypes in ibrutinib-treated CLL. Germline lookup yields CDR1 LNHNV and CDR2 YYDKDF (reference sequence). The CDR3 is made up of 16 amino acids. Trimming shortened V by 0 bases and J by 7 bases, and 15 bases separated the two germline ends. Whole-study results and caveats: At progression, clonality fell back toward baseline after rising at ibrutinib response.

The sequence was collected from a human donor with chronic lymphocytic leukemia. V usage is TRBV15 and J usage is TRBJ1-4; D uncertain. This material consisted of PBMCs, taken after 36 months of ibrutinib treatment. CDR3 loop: CATSRDPAGTIEKLFF. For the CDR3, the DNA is TGTGCCACCAGCAGAGACCCGGCAGGAACCATTGAAAAACTGTTTTTT.